The 25 T cell receptor beta chains given below trace back to one sample, sequenced in a study of blood T cell repertoires in COVID-19. Some clones are missing from TCRdb's copy, which holds only in-frame ones; the method was immunoSEQ multiplex PCR. The sample has around 300,000 clones, around 80% seen once. The material sequenced was peripheral blood. The receptor set was obtained from a young man with active or convalescent COVID-19.

The V and J genes are TRBV24-1 and TRBJ2-1, with 10 positions matching TRBD2. CDR3 size: 16 residues. Germline CDR1 and CDR2: KGHDR and SFDVKD. V trimming: 3 bases; J trimming: 7 bases; junction bases outside the gene matches: 8. CDR3 DNA: TGTGCCACCAGTGATCTGCTAGCGGGGGCTAAAAATGAGCAGTTCTTC. Encoded protein: CATSDLLAGAKNEQFF.

The chain links TRBV7-9 to TRBJ2-7; 10 bases map to TRBD2. The CDR3 extends over 15 amino acids. Trimming removed 4 bases from V and 2 bases from J; junction bases left unmatched: 5. The V gene's germline CDR1 is SEHNR and CDR2 FQNEAQ (reference sequence). Here the CDR3 reads CASSYSGRNTYEQYF. CDR3 bases: TGTGCCAGCAGCTATAGCGGGAGGAACACCTACGAGCAGTACTTC.

The chain recombines TRBV29-1 with TRBJ1-2; the D is unclear. The V gene's germline CDR1 is SQVTM and CDR2 ANQGSEA. The V end lost 6 bases, the J end lost 4 bases, and 12 bases lay between the germline ends. The CDR3 length is 12 residues. The CDR3 nucleotides are TGCAGCGTCAAAGAGGGAGGCTATGGCTACACCTTC. Translated: CSVKEGGYGYTF.

The genes are TRBV3-1 (or the pseudogene TRBV3-2) and TRBJ2-7, with D perhaps TRBD1 (6 bases). The CDR3 has 14 residues. Trimming took off 1 base at V and 4 bases at J, with 11 bases between the two ends. Germline V lookup: CDR1 LGHDT, CDR2 YNNKEL (reference sequence). CDR3 coding DNA: TGTGCCAGCAGCCAAGGACAGGATCGGTACGAGCAGTACTTC. Encoded protein: CASSQGQDRYEQYF.

This chain connects TRBV2 to TRBJ1-5; D remains unclear. Germline-derived CDR1 and CDR2 are SNHLY and FYNNEI. The CDR3 runs to 15 residues. With 7 bases removed from V and 3 bases from J, the gap between germline ends came to 16 bases. The CDR3 DNA sequence: TGTGCCAGCAATCTTCTTAGGACTACCAATCAGCCCCAGCATTTT. Translated: CASNLLRTTNQPQHF.

The rearrangement links TRBV11-3 to TRBJ2-1; TRBD2 matches 12 bases. Germline CDR1 and CDR2: SGHNT and YENEEA. The length of the CDR3 is 16 residues. V lost 7 bases to trimming and J lost 1 base; unmatched junction nucleotides: 5. In DNA, the CDR3 is TGTGCCAGCAAACTAGCGGGGGGAGGGTCCTACAATGAGCAGTTCTTC. This codes for CASKLAGGGSYNEQFF.

A note on this clone: A read error may account for a junction end that differs from germline. V usage is TRBV5-8 and J usage is TRBJ2-1, with 13 bases that match TRBD2. The CDR3 is 16 residues long. The germline gives CDR1 SGHTS, CDR2 YDEGEE. This chain's CDR3 is CASSPGELAGGPRRVF. DNA for the CDR3: TGTGCCAGCAGCCCGGGGGAACTAGCGGGAGGGCCCCGACGAGTCTTC.

The chain recombines TRBV4-2 with TRBJ2-1; TRBD2 might be the D (5 bases). This CDR3 is 12 amino acids long. Germline V lookup: CDR1 LGHNA, CDR2 YNFKEQ. The V gene lost 4 bases and the J gene lost 4 bases, with 5 bases spanning the gap. CDR3 nucleotide sequence: TGTGCCAGCAGCCGAGGGTACAATGAGCAGTTCTTC. Its translation: CASSRGYNEQFF.

The V and J genes are TRBV21-1 and TRBJ2-3; the DNA was not compared with TRBD2, the D call given in the table. TRBV21-1 is a listed pseudogene. The CDR3 runs to 18 residues. The CDR3 nucleotides are TGTGCCAGCAGCAAGCAGGGGCGGGAGCCCCCTAGCACAGATACGCAGTATTTT. Protein: CASSKQGREPPSTDTQYF.

This clone was detected a few times. This sequence joins TRBV25-1 and TRBJ1-4; TRBD1 is a possible D gene (6 bases). The CDR3 spans 13 residues. Trimming stripped 8 bases from V and 5 bases from J, with 12 bases between. CDR1 is MGHDK and CDR2 is SYGVNS in the germline V gene. In DNA, the CDR3 is TGTGCCAGCCATCGGGACATGAATGAAAAACTGTTTTTT. It is translated as CASHRDMNEKLFF.

The chain has TRBV7-9 and TRBJ2-5, with D hard to call. The germline gives CDR1 SEHNR, CDR2 FQNEAQ (reference sequence). CDR3 size: 11 residues. The V and J ends lost 5 bases and 14 bases respectively, with 15 bases between them. The CDR3 coding sequence is TGTGCCAGCAGCGCCACCCTGTTCCTATACTTC. Protein product: CASSATLFLYF.

The chain combines TRBV25-1 with TRBJ2-2, with 9 bases lining up with TRBD1. V trimming: 4 bases; J trimming: 5 bases; junction bases outside the gene matches: 8. Germline V lookup: CDR1 MGHDK, CDR2 SYGVNS. CDR3 length: 16 amino acids. CDR3 loop: CASSGDREIWTGELFF. The CDR3 bases are TGTGCCAGCAGTGGGGACAGGGAGATATGGACCGGGGAGCTGTTTTTT. Drawing the rest from reference TRBV25-1 and TRBJ2-2, the complete variable domain is EADIYQTPRYLVIGTGKKITLECSQTMGHDKMYWYQQDPGMELHLIHYSYGVNSTEKGDLSSESTVSRIRTEHFPLTLESARPSHTSQYLCASSGDREIWTGELFFGEGSRLTVL.

This clone has a handful of counts. The chain has TRBV10-3 and TRBJ1-6; 7 bases are shared with TRBD1. Germline V gene sequence: CDR1 ENHRY, CDR2 SYGVKD. The CDR3 sequence is 15 residues long. Trimming took 2 bases from V and 8 from J; bases not matched to a gene: 6. CDR3 region: CAISEGQVGDSPLHF. CDR3 bases: TGTGCCATCAGTGAGGGACAGGTCGGGGATTCACCCCTCCACTTT.

This clone appeared a single time. The chain recombines TRBV12-2 with TRBJ1-2; the D segment call TRBD1 is taken from the table without a DNA check. TRBV12-2 is a recognized pseudogene. The length of the CDR3 is 15 residues. The CDR3 reads CASRQPGTGANGYTF. The CDR3 region has the DNA TGTGCAAGTCGCCAACCGGGGACAGGGGCTAATGGCTACACCTTC.

Points on this clone: Other DNA sequences in the sample encode the same CDR3. V gene TRBV5-4 combines with J gene TRBJ1-6, with D possibly matching TRBD1 (6 bases). The CDR3 has 15 amino acids. V gave up 0 bases and J gave up 8 bases, with 12 bases separating them. The germline V gene encodes CDR1 SGHNT and CDR2 YYREEE (reference sequence). The CDR3 DNA reads TGTGCCAGCAGCTTGGGGGGACAAGGGTATTCACCCCTCCACTTT. Its protein product is CASSLGGQGYSPLHF.

The rearrangement joins TRBV18 to TRBJ1-2, with 8 nucleotides matching TRBD1. The CDR3 is 15 amino acids. Trimming removed 2 bases from V and 1 base from J; junction bases left unmatched: 3. CDR1 and CDR2 from the germline V gene are KGHSH and LQKENI. CDR3 DNA sequence: TGTGCCAGCTCACCATCGGGACAGGATAACTATGGCTACACCTTC. The encoded protein is CASSPSGQDNYGYTF.

The table lists this clone with a count of one. The chain joins TRBV29-1 to TRBJ2-7; 13 bases map to TRBD2. The CDR3 totals 15 residues. CDR1 is SQVTM and CDR2 is ANQGSEA in the germline V gene. The trim removed 4 bases at V and 1 base at J, leaving 4 bases unmatched. The CDR3 spells CSVVPTSGRSYEQYF. The CDR3, as DNA: TGCAGCGTTGTCCCGACTAGCGGGAGGTCCTACGAGCAGTACTTC.

The rearrangement joins TRBV9 to TRBJ2-3; D gene ambiguous. Germline lookup yields CDR1 SGDLS and CDR2 YYNGEE. The CDR3 has 13 residues. The V and J ends lost 2 bases and 2 bases respectively, with 6 bases between them. The DNA of the CDR3 is TGTGCCAGCAGCGTTAGCATCACAGATACGCAGTATTTT. Translating gives CASSVSITDTQYF.

The rearrangement joins TRBV27 to TRBJ1-4, with 8 positions matching TRBD1. CDR3 length: 15 amino acids. After removal of 4 bases from V and 7 bases from J, the junction contained 8 bases not matched to a gene. Germline CDR1 MNHEY, CDR2 SMNVEV (reference sequence). CDR3 nucleotides: TGTGCCAGCAGTTCACCAGGGGGCTTAGGTGAAAAACTGTTTTTT. Its translation is CASSSPGGLGEKLFF.

Here the CDR3 DNA reads TGTGCCACCAGCCCCGGGGTCAATCAGCCCCAGCATTTT. Protein sequence: CATSPGVNQPQHF. The V gene is TRBV24-1, the J gene TRBJ1-5, with no clear D. V was trimmed by 7 bases and J by 3 bases, leaving 9 bases between them. CDR1 KGHDR and CDR2 SFDVKD come from the germline V gene. CDR3 length: 13 amino acids.

The rearrangement links TRBV6-5 to TRBJ2-5; 7 bases map to TRBD2. With V trimmed by 7 bases and J by 0 bases, 8 bases remained unmatched. The CDR3 sequence is 15 residues long. CDR1 is MNHEY and CDR2 is SVGAGI in the germline V gene. The CDR3 sequence: CASTSSGVYQETQYF. The CDR3 DNA reads TGTGCCAGCACCTCGAGCGGGGTGTACCAAGAGACCCAGTACTTC.

The chain employs TRBV11-3 and TRBJ2-5, with TRBD2 matching 9 bases. The V and J ends lost 8 bases and 4 bases, in that order; junction bases with no gene match: 5. Germline V gene data show CDR1 as SGHNT and CDR2 as YENEEA. The CDR3 runs 13 residues. CDR3 sequence reads: CASRAGGGETQYF. In DNA, the CDR3 is TGTGCCAGCCGAGCGGGGGGAGGAGAGACCCAGTACTTC.

The chain is built from TRBV11-3 and TRBJ2-1; D is perhaps TRBD2 (7 bases). The V gene's germline CDR1 is SGHNT and CDR2 YENEEA. V shed 5 bases and J shed 6 bases, with 23 bases lying between them. CDR3 length: 17 amino acids. DNA of the CDR3: TGTGCCAGCAGCACCCTGCTCTTTGGGGGGGCCGGCAATGAGCAGTTCTTC. Its protein is CASSTLLFGGAGNEQFF.

The V and J genes are TRBV7-9 and TRBJ1-1, with D perhaps TRBD1 (6 bases). Per germline, CDR1 SEHNR and CDR2 FQNEAQ (reference sequence). The CDR3 sequence is 15 residues long. Trimming shortened V by 5 bases and J by 11 bases, and 24 bases separated the two germline ends. The CDR3 bases are TGTGCCAGCAGCCCGGGGGGCAGGGGCGTGACTGGTGCTTTCTTT. This codes for CASSPGGRGVTGAFF.

The V call is TRBV2, the J call TRBJ2-3, with 12 bases aligning to TRBD2. The germline gives CDR1 SNHLY, CDR2 FYNNEI. The length of the CDR3 is 16 residues. J lost 5 bases, V lost 9 bases, and 12 bases had no gene match. The CDR3 DNA reads as TGTGCCAGGGACTACGAGACTAGCGGGAGATTAGATACGCAGTATTTT. It specifies CARDYETSGRLDTQYF.